One sample yielded the 29 T cell receptor beta chains listed below, sequenced in a study of blood T cell repertoires in COVID-19. TCRdb's table, derived via immunoSEQ multiplex PCR, lists solely in-frame clones and lacks some. The sample lists approximately 670,000 clones, just under 90% seen once, with approximately 0.25% in the top ten. Input material: peripheral blood. The receptors come from a woman between 18 and 29 years old with acute or convalescent COVID-19.

V gene TRBV19 combines with J gene TRBJ1-1, with D tentatively TRBD1 (5 bases). The CDR3 spans 14 residues. The germline V gene encodes CDR1 LNHDA and CDR2 SQIVND (reference sequence). Trimming cost V 1 base and J 3 bases, with 9 bases left between them. The CDR3 spells CASSIVPGDTEAFF. The CDR3 region has the DNA TGTGCCAGTAGTATAGTACCGGGGGACACTGAAGCTTTCTTT.

The V call is TRBV30, the J call TRBJ2-6; tentatively, D is TRBD2 (7 bases). Germline V gene sequence: CDR1 GTSNPN, CDR2 SVGIG (reference sequence). The CDR3 covers 17 residues. V was shortened by 2 bases and J by 2 bases, with 16 bases between the two germline ends. The CDR3, as DNA: TGTGCCTGGAGTCCCTCCTGGGGGGGGCCTGGGGCCAACGTCCTGACTTTC. It codes for CAWSPSWGGPGANVLTF.

This sequence joins TRBV11-2 and TRBJ1-1; 7 bases agree with TRBD1. The J segment lost 0 bases and the V segment lost 1 base, leaving 5 bases of the junction unmatched. This CDR3 is built from 16 residues. Per germline, CDR1 SGHAT and CDR2 FQNNGV. CDR3 DNA: TGTGCCAGCAGCTTAGTGCGGGGACAGATGAACACTGAAGCTTTCTTT. Protein: CASSLVRGQMNTEAFF. Combining the CDR3 with reference TRBV11-2 and TRBJ1-1 gives the whole variable domain EAGVAQSPRYKIIEKRQSVAFWCNPISGHATLYWYQQILGQGPKLLIQFQNNGVVDDSQLPKDRFSAERLKGVDSTLKIQPAKLEDSAVYLCASSLVRGQMNTEAFFGQGTRLTVV.

This chain joins TRBV30 and TRBJ1-2; a weak D match, TRBD1 (5 bases). CDR1 and CDR2 from the germline V gene are GTSNPN and SVGIG (reference sequence). The CDR3 length is 13 residues. V lost 3 bases to trimming and J lost 8 bases, with 16 bases between them. In nucleotides, the CDR3 is TGTGCCTGGAGACCACCAGGGTTCTGGGGCTACACCTTC. The encoded protein is CAWRPPGFWGYTF.

V usage is TRBV18 and J usage is TRBJ2-7, with 11 bases that match TRBD1. The J segment lost 4 bases and the V segment lost 2 bases, leaving 4 bases of the junction unmatched. The CDR3 is 15 residues long. The germline CDR1 and CDR2 sequences are KGHSH and LQKENI. This CDR3 reads CASSPEDRGPYEQYF. The CDR3 DNA reads as TGTGCCAGCTCACCAGAGGACAGGGGGCCGTACGAGCAGTACTTC.

The chain employs TRBV6-5 and TRBJ1-1, with 8 bases aligning to TRBD1. The CDR3 contains 11 residues. Germline V gene data show CDR1 as MNHEY and CDR2 as SVGAGI. The V gene end was trimmed by 7 bases and the J gene end by 6 bases; junction bases not matched to a gene: 1. The CDR3 region has the DNA TGTGCCAGCAACAGGGGGGCTGAAGCTTTCTTT. Protein: CASNRGAEAFF.

The chain links TRBV7-6 to TRBJ1-2; D perhaps matches TRBD1 (5 bases). Germline V CDR1 and CDR2: SGHVS, FNYEAQ. This CDR3 is 13 amino acids long. V lost 5 bases to trimming and J lost 5 bases, with 12 bases between them. In nucleotides, the CDR3 is TGTGCCAGCAGCGTACTGGAGGGGTATGGCTACACCTTC. Residues: CASSVLEGYGYTF.

The genes are TRBV30 and TRBJ1-4; D gene uncertain. V gave up 4 bases and J gave up 8 bases, with 11 bases separating them. The CDR3 covers 12 residues. Germline-derived CDR1 and CDR2 are GTSNPN and SVGIG (reference sequence). The CDR3 DNA reads as TGTGCCTGGACCGTGGGAGGGGAAAAACTGTTTTTT. This encodes CAWTVGGEKLFF.

A single count supports this clone. This chain joins TRBV6-4 and TRBJ1-5; D remains ambiguous. Germline assignment: CDR1 MRHNA and CDR2 SNTAGT. The CDR3 covers 15 residues. With 4 bases removed from V and 3 bases from J, the gap between germline ends came to 13 bases. Here the CDR3 DNA reads TGTGCCAGCAGTGTCCCGCCCGGAGACAATCAGCCCCAGCATTTT. Translating gives CASSVPPGDNQPQHF.

This chain connects TRBV7-9 to TRBJ1-2; TRBD1 matches at 8 bases. The germline CDR1 and CDR2 sequences are SEHNR and FQNEAQ (reference sequence). The V segment lost 10 bases and the J segment 5 bases; nucleotides outside the gene matches: 9. CDR3 size: 13 residues. The CDR3 bases are TGTGCCATCAATGGCGACAGGGGTTATGGCTACACCTTC. Translating gives CAINGDRGYGYTF.

The V call is TRBV7-9, the J call TRBJ1-2; D not resolved. This CDR3 has 12 residues. Trimming took 5 bases from V and 7 from J, leaving 11 bases between them. Germline V CDR1 and CDR2: SEHNR, FQNEAQ (reference sequence). CDR3 amino acids: CASSPREGGYTF. The CDR3 DNA reads as TGTGCCAGCAGCCCCCGGGAAGGTGGCTACACCTTC.

DNA for the CDR3: TGTGCCAGCACCCAGGGGGCGCGGACCGGGGAGCTGTTTTTT. This encodes CASTQGARTGELFF. This chain uses TRBV6-5 with TRBJ2-2; TRBD1 aligns across 8 bases. This CDR3 is 14 amino acids long. Germline CDR1 reads MNHEY; CDR2 reads SVGAGI. Unmatched junction bases numbered 6, after V lost 7 bases and J lost 5 bases.

CDR3 in DNA: TGTGCCAGCAGCGTAATCCGGGGGCAGCCCCAGCATTTT. This sequence encodes CASSVIRGQPQHF. The chain recombines TRBV12-3 or TRBV12-4 with TRBJ1-5, with a weak D call TRBD1 (5 bases). The CDR3 sequence is 13 residues long. Trimming pared 6 bases from V and 7 bases from J, leaving 13 bases between.

CDR3 residues: CASSPGQGTVSLYEQYF. CDR3 nucleotides: TGTGCCAGCTCTCCCGGACAGGGAACCGTTTCTCTCTACGAGCAGTACTTC. The chain employs TRBV18 and TRBJ2-7; 8 bases are shared with TRBD1. CDR1 KGHSH and CDR2 LQKENI come from the germline V gene. V was pared by 6 bases and J by 3 bases, with 16 bases of the junction left unmatched. The length of the CDR3 is 17 residues.

The rearrangement uses TRBV11-3 and TRBJ2-1; 9 bases line up with TRBD2. In germline, CDR1 is SGHNT, CDR2 YENEEA. CDR3 length: 17 amino acids. The junction had 11 bases not matched to a gene; V was cut back by 5 bases and J by 3 bases. The CDR3 region is CASSQGKTSGFYNEQFF. CDR3 in DNA: TGTGCCAGCAGCCAAGGAAAGACTAGCGGTTTCTACAATGAGCAGTTCTTC.

The chain couples TRBV2 to TRBJ1-2, with no clear D. This CDR3 spans 14 amino acids. V was clipped by 2 bases and J by 8 bases, with 15 bases between them. Germline V gives CDR1 SNHLY, CDR2 FYNNEI. CDR3 sequence (DNA): TGTGCCAGCAGTGAATATACGAGAGTGGAGGGCTACACCTTC. Residues: CASSEYTRVEGYTF.

The gene calls are TRBV19 and TRBJ2-1; no firm D call. Trimming cost V 3 bases and J 10 bases, with 7 bases left between them. Germline values: CDR1 LNHDA, CDR2 SQIVND (reference sequence). The CDR3 sequence is 11 residues long. CDR3 coding DNA: TGTGCCAGTAGTATTTCAAGCGAGCAGTTCTTC. Translated: CASSISSEQFF.

The V and J genes are TRBV28 and TRBJ1-2; perhaps TRBD1 as D (6 bases). CDR3 size: 16 residues. The germline V gene encodes CDR1 MDHEN and CDR2 SYDVKM. Trimming pared 6 bases from V and 4 bases from J, leaving 21 bases between. As DNA, the CDR3 is TGTGCCAGCAGCCCTATGGGCGGGGGGCGCTTCTATGGCTACACCTTC. This sequence encodes CASSPMGGGRFYGYTF.

V gene TRBV11-2 combines with J gene TRBJ2-3, with a weak D call TRBD2 (6 bases). This CDR3 has 16 residues. Germline V gene data show CDR1 as SGHAT and CDR2 as FQNNGV. Trimming pared 7 bases from V and 2 bases from J, leaving 19 bases between. CDR3 bases: TGTGCCAGCATCAGTAACGGCGGGGCCATCACAGATACGCAGTATTTT. Residues: CASISNGGAITDTQYF. The full variable domain, rest sourced from reference TRBV11-2 and TRBJ2-3, is EAGVAQSPRYKIIEKRQSVAFWCNPISGHATLYWYQQILGQGPKLLIQFQNNGVVDDSQLPKDRFSAERLKGVDSTLKIQPAKLEDSAVYLCASISNGGAITDTQYFGPGTRLTVL.

The rearrangement uses TRBV14 and TRBJ2-7; the D is unclear. The CDR3 has 14 residues. Germline CDR1 is SGHDN and CDR2 is FVKESK. Trimming cost V 0 bases and J 6 bases, with 12 bases left between them. CDR3 sequence: CASSQEVSVTEQYF. DNA of the CDR3: TGTGCCAGCAGCCAAGAGGTATCGGTCACCGAGCAGTACTTC.

The chain joins TRBV5-1 to TRBJ1-1, with unresolved D. The CDR3 has 13 amino acids. Trimming left V 2 bases short and J 2 bases short, with 7 bases between. Germline-derived CDR1 and CDR2 are SGHRS and YFSETQ. The CDR3: CASSLLQNTEAFF. Here the CDR3 DNA reads TGCGCCAGCAGCTTACTACAAAACACTGAAGCTTTCTTT.

This chain links TRBV9 with TRBJ1-6; 7 bases match TRBD1. Per germline, CDR1 SGDLS and CDR2 YYNGEE. The CDR3 runs to 12 residues. J gave up 14 bases and V 4 bases, and 6 bases lay outside the gene matches. The CDR3 is CASSRRGPTLHF. CDR3 DNA sequence: TGTGCCAGCAGCAGGAGGGGGCCGACCCTCCACTTT.

The gene calls are TRBV6-9 and TRBJ2-7; tentatively, D is TRBD1 (6 bases). In germline, CDR1 is MNHGY, CDR2 SVAAGI. V was pared by 2 bases and J by 4 bases, with 18 bases between. The CDR3 has 16 residues. The CDR3 DNA is TGTGCCAGCAGTTATGGGGGCCAGGCGTTAGGGTACGAGCAGTACTTC. Amino acids: CASSYGGQALGYEQYF.

This clone was recorded once. The chain links TRBV11-1 to TRBJ1-1; TRBD1 might be the D (6 bases). V lost 1 base and J 5 bases, leaving 14 bases between the germline ends. CDR3 size: 15 residues. Looked up from germline, CDR1 is SGHAT and CDR2 is FQDESV (reference sequence). The chain's CDR3 is CASSLVVGAQTEAFF. CDR3 nucleotides: TGTGCCAGCAGCTTAGTTGTGGGGGCGCAAACTGAAGCTTTCTTT.

This chain links TRBV24-1 with TRBJ2-1, with 9 bases that match TRBD1. The CDR3 consists of 15 residues. V shed 6 bases, J shed 10 bases, and the junction held 12 bases outside the gene matches. CDR1 is KGHDR, CDR2 SFDVKD, per germline. Here the CDR3 DNA reads TGTGCCACCAGTTGGGACAGGGCGTCTCGGAGGGAGCAGTTCTTC. Its translation is CATSWDRASRREQFF.

In nucleotides, the CDR3 is TGTGCCAGCAGTTATTCCGACGGGAATCAGCCCCAGCATTTT. It translates to CASSYSDGNQPQHF. The chain links TRBV6-6 to TRBJ1-5, with no clear D. Germline V gene sequence: CDR1 MNHNY, CDR2 SVGAGI (reference sequence). The CDR3 spans 14 residues. V lost 3 bases, J lost 4 bases, and 10 bases lay in between.

This clone occurred once. The rearrangement links TRBV7-9 to TRBJ1-1, with TRBD1 identical over 7 bases. The germline V gene has CDR1 SEHNR and CDR2 FQNEAQ (reference sequence). Trimming removed 5 bases from V and 1 base from J; junction bases left unmatched: 4. This CDR3 has 14 amino acids. The CDR3 is CASSQWDRNTEAFF. DNA for the CDR3: TGTGCCAGCAGCCAGTGGGACAGGAACACTGAAGCTTTCTTT.

This CDR3 reads CASSEFRTQGTDTQYF. The DNA for the CDR3 is TGTGCCAGCAGTGAATTCAGGACACAAGGCACAGATACGCAGTATTTT. The chain employs TRBV6-1 and TRBJ2-3; D is perhaps TRBD1 (5 bases). The germline V gene encodes CDR1 MNHNS and CDR2 SASEGT. The CDR3 consists of 16 residues. V lost 2 bases, J lost 1 base, and 13 bases lay in between.

The chain uses TRBV3-1 (or the pseudogene TRBV3-2) and TRBJ2-2; 12 nucleotides align to TRBD2. This CDR3 has 17 amino acids. Germline-derived CDR1 and CDR2 are LGHDT and YNNKEL (reference sequence). The trim removed 3 bases at V and 4 bases at J, leaving 6 bases unmatched. The CDR3 DNA sequence: TGTGCCAGCAGCCAGTCTAGCGGGGGGGCCGGCACCGGGGAGCTGTTTTTT. Protein: CASSQSSGGAGTGELFF.